This T cell receptor beta chain was sequenced for a study of monozygotic twins with inflammatory bowel disease. The CDR3 runs to 17 residues. Germline CDR1 reads SGHVS; CDR2 reads FNYEAQ. Comments on this clonotype: The antigen is unknown.

TCRdb re-analyzed the 5' RACE reads; it lists each CDR3 protein once, without DNA. This sample's table has 200,000 to 250,000 distinct CDR3 sequences. Study conclusions and caveats: The analysis failed to separate different T cell subtypes. Fewer clonotypes were shared with others by IBD patients than by healthy twins, especially with disease activity.

Each donor supplied about 2.5 ml of blood. Unsorted whole blood yielded the total RNA, with T cells left unselected. The chain combines TRBV7-6 with TRBJ2-1; TCRdb calls TRBD2, which cannot be checked without DNA. Sequencing used blood. This clonotype was sampled from a human donor with ulcerative colitis or Crohn's disease, or a healthy co-twin of an affected twin (not recorded which). The CDR3 loop reads CASSLSGGPSSYNEQFF.